This is a list of T cell receptor beta chains from one sample in a study of blood T cell repertoires in COVID-19. Profiling relied on immunoSEQ multiplex PCR, and the TCRdb table lists in-frame clones only, not all of them. The data contain roughly 250,000 clones, roughly 80% of them singletons. The material sequenced was peripheral blood. These receptor sequences come from a man aged 50 to 60 with active or convalescent COVID-19. Each CDR3 is given with its conserved first and last residue. A D gene is named only where the DNA matches it firmly. Clone sizes are given selectively: once, few, many, or a class where the clone is expanded.

clone size	J gene	D gene	V gene	CDR3 DNA	CDR3 protein
-	TRBJ2-3	TRBD1	TRBV7-3	TGTGCCAGCAGCCCAAGACAGGGATACACAGATACGCAGTATTTT	CASSPRQGYTDTQYF
-	TRBJ2-1	TRBD2	TRBV27	TGTGCCAGCAGTTTGGGGAGGGTGGATGAGCAGTTCTTC	CASSLGRVDEQFF
once	TRBJ2-7	-	TRBV15	TGTGCCACCAGCAGTCGCGGGACGCGGGGCAGCTACGAGCAGTACTTC	CATSSRGTRGSYEQYF
-	TRBJ2-6	TRBD1	TRBV4-2	TGTGCCAGCAGCCAAGACTCTAGGGGGCCCGGGGCCAACGTCCTGACTTTC	CASSQDSRGPGANVLTF
-	TRBJ1-3	-	TRBV9	TGTGCCAGCAGCGTTGGGTCGTCTAGCCTTGGAAACACCATATATTTT	CASSVGSSSLGNTIYF
many	TRBJ2-3	-	TRBV6-1	TGTGCCAGCAGTGACAGAGATACGCAGTATTTT	CASSDRDTQYF
-	TRBJ2-5	TRBD2	TRBV7-2	TGTGCCAGCAGCCTCTTCGGGGGGGAGACCCAGTACTTC	CASSLFGGETQYF
-	TRBJ2-7	-	TRBV3-1/TRBV3-2	TGTGCCAGCAGCCAAGAGACGACTTCCTACGAGCAGTACTTC	CASSQETTSYEQYF
few	TRBJ2-7	TRBD2	TRBV7-2	TGTGCCAGCAGCTACCTAGCGGGGGGGACCTACGAGCAGTACTTC	CASSYLAGGTYEQYF
-	TRBJ2-1	TRBD2	TRBV7-2	TGTGCCAGCAGCCAGAGCGGGGGGGCCTACAATGAGCAGTTCTTC	CASSQSGGAYNEQFF
-	TRBJ2-2	-	TRBV24-1	TGTGCCACCAGTCCTAGCTACACCTTCACCGGGGAGCTGTTTTTT	CATSPSYTFTGELFF
few	TRBJ1-1	TRBD1	TRBV10-1	TGCGCCAGCAGTGAAGGGGGCGGGAGGCCGAACACTGAAGCTTTCTTT	CASSEGGGRPNTEAFF
-	TRBJ2-1	-	TRBV6-6	TGTGCCGACCCACGGACAGTTCAGTTCTTC	CADPRTVQFF
few	TRBJ1-2	-	TRBV14	TGTGCCAGCAGCCAAGGTCTGGGGCGCCATTATTCCTATGGCTACACCTTC	CASSQGLGRHYSYGYTF
-	TRBJ1-2	TRBD1	TRBV7-2	TGTGCCAGCAGCACCCAGACAGGGGGCATCTATGGCTACACCTTC	CASSTQTGGIYGYTF
-	TRBJ1-2	TRBD1	TRBV5-1	TGCGCCAGCAGCGGGACAGGAACAGGGGGCTACACCTTC	CASSGTGTGGYTF
once	TRBJ2-1	TRBD1	TRBV7-8	TGTGCCAGCAGCCCCGGGACAGGGCAAATTAAAAGCTCCTACAATGAGCAGTTCTTC	CASSPGTGQIKSSYNEQFF
-	TRBJ1-1	-	TRBV18	TGTGCCAGCTCACCAACTCAGGGGACTGAAGCTTTCTTT	CASSPTQGTEAFF
once	TRBJ2-1	-	TRBV28	TGTGCCAGCAGTTTGGCAGGGCGTAATGAGCAGTTCTTC	CASSLAGRNEQFF
-	TRBJ2-1	-	TRBV7-3	TGTGCCAGCAGCTTAAGCTGGCTGGGGGGTCGGGTCAATGAGCAGTTCTTC	CASSLSWLGGRVNEQFF
-	TRBJ1-3	-	TRBV9	TGTGCCAGCAGCGTATATTCCCAGGGAAACACCATATATTTT	CASSVYSQGNTIYF
-	TRBJ1-1	-	TRBV5-1	TGCGCCAGCAGCTTGAGACAGAACACTGAAGCTTTCTTT	CASSLRQNTEAFF
-	TRBJ1-2	TRBD1	TRBV9	TGTGCCAGCAGCGTAGCTGGGCAGGGGGCGTTTGGCTACACCTTC	CASSVAGQGAFGYTF
-	TRBJ2-7	TRBD1	TRBV5-5	TGTGCCAGCAGCCGGGACAGGGGCTACGAGCAGTACTTC	CASSRDRGYEQYF
-	TRBJ2-1	TRBD2	TRBV9	TGTGCCAGCAGCGGAGGAACTAGCGGGGATTTAGCTGAGCAGTTCTTC	CASSGGTSGDLAEQFF
-	TRBJ1-1	-	TRBV12-3/TRBV12-4	TGTGCCAGCAGACACCAGGGAAACACTGAAGCTTTCTTT	CASRHQGNTEAFF
once	TRBJ1-5	-	TRBV2	TGTGCCAGCAAACAACAGAGTTATAGCAATCAGCCCCAGCATTTT	CASKQQSYSNQPQHF
-	TRBJ2-5	-	TRBV5-1	TGCGCCAGCAGCCAGGGTAGCGAGACCCAGTACTTC	CASSQGSETQYF
-	TRBJ1-1	-	TRBV5-5	TGTGCCAGCAGCTTTGCACCCCAGGGCACTGAAGCTTTCTTT	CASSFAPQGTEAFF
few	TRBJ2-1	-	TRBV2	TGTGCCAGCATGTGGGCGGGGGCCCCTAATGAGCAGTTCTTC	CASMWAGAPNEQFF
-	TRBJ2-5	-	TRBV6-2/TRBV6-3	TGTGCCAGCAGTCCCCGGCCCGTGCAGGGGGGACAAGAGACCCAGTACTTC	CASSPRPVQGGQETQYF
-	TRBJ2-3	TRBD1	TRBV6-1	TGTGCCAGCAGTGAGAGGACAGGGGCAAATACGCAGTATTTT	CASSERTGANTQYF
once	TRBJ1-5	-	TRBV7-9	TGTGCCAGCAGCCCTCCGGGGGTGCGGAATCAGCCCCAGCATTTT	CASSPPGVRNQPQHF
-	TRBJ1-6	TRBD1	TRBV7-8	TGTGCCAGCAGCCCAAGGACAGGGGGCTCCTATAATTCACCCCTCCACTTT	CASSPRTGGSYNSPLHF
-	TRBJ2-7	-	TRBV3-1/TRBV3-2	TGTGCCAGCAGCCAAGCCACCACGGGAGAGCAGTACTTC	CASSQATTGEQYF
-	TRBJ1-1	-	TRBV18	TGTGCCAGCTCACCGGGACAACGGTGGACTGAAGCTTTCTTT	CASSPGQRWTEAFF
-	TRBJ2-3	TRBD2	TRBV7-2	TGTGCCAGCAGCTACTCCGGGACTAGCGGGGGGGTTTCCACAGATACGCAGTATTTT	CASSYSGTSGGVSTDTQYF
-	TRBJ1-4	-	TRBV7-9	TGTGCCAGCAGCTTAGGGGACACCCCCCACTACGAAAAACTGTTTTTT	CASSLGDTPHYEKLFF
-	TRBJ2-7	TRBD2	TRBV11-3	TGTGCCAGCAGTTCCGGGACTAGCGGGGGGGCCTACGAGCAGTACTTC	CASSSGTSGGAYEQYF
-	TRBJ2-2	TRBD2	TRBV7-9	TGTGCCAGCAGCCCTACTAGCGGGGGGAACACCGGGGAGCTGTTTTTT	CASSPTSGGNTGELFF
-	TRBJ2-5	-	TRBV6-2/TRBV6-3	TGTGCCAGCAGTTACTCGCAGGACAGTGAGACCCAGTACTTC	CASSYSQDSETQYF
once	TRBJ1-3	-	TRBV18	TGTGCCAGCTCACTATCCGGGACAAACCTTGGGGCCTCTGGAAACACCATATATTTT	CASSLSGTNLGASGNTIYF
-	TRBJ1-4	-	TRBV3-1/TRBV3-2	TGTGCCAGCAGCGAAAGAGGGGCAGGGGCTAATGAAAAACTGTTTTTT	CASSERGAGANEKLFF
-	TRBJ1-2	-	TRBV20-1	TGCAGTGCCAGGGTGAACTATGGCTACACCTTC	CSARVNYGYTF
-	TRBJ2-2	TRBD1	TRBV5-1	TGCGCCAGCAAAGAAGGACAGGCATCGAACACCGGGGAGCTGTTTTTT	CASKEGQASNTGELFF
-	TRBJ1-3	-	TRBV7-2	TGTGCCAGCAGCTTAGGTGGCGGGTGGGGAAACACCATATATTTT	CASSLGGGWGNTIYF
once	TRBJ2-5	-	TRBV11-2	TGTGCCAGCAGCAAAGGGAGCCAAGAGACCCAGTACTTC	CASSKGSQETQYF
-	TRBJ2-2	TRBD1	TRBV11-3	TGTGCCACTGCGACAGGGCCCACCGGGGAGCTGTTTTTT	CATATGPTGELFF
-	TRBJ2-2	-	TRBV7-7	TGTGCCAGCAGCCCCCAACGGGGGGCTGACGGGGAGCTGTTTTTT	CASSPQRGADGELFF
few	TRBJ1-1	TRBD1	TRBV27	TGTGCCAGCATGAGTAGGGGGACAGGGCCGATCACTGAAGCTTTCTTT	CASMSRGTGPITEAFF
-	TRBJ2-7	TRBD2	TRBV3-1/TRBV3-2	TGTGCCAGCAGCCAAGTCGGGACTAGCGGGGGAACCCTCTACGAGCAGTACTTC	CASSQVGTSGGTLYEQYF
-	TRBJ1-2	-	TRBV2	TGTGCCAGCAGTGTGGAGGGATTGGGGTATGGCTACACCTTC	CASSVEGLGYGYTF
-	TRBJ2-3	TRBD2	TRBV5-6	TGTGCCAGCAGCTTCTCCGGGACTAGGAACACAGATACGCAGTATTTT	CASSFSGTRNTDTQYF
-	TRBJ1-4	-	TRBV6-1	TGTGCCAGCAGTGAAAGGGGCACTAATGAAAAACTGTTTTTT	CASSERGTNEKLFF
-	TRBJ2-7	TRBD1	TRBV19	TGTGCCAGTAGTACTCGGACAGGGGTGGGCAGAGTGGACGAGCAGTACTTC	CASSTRTGVGRVDEQYF